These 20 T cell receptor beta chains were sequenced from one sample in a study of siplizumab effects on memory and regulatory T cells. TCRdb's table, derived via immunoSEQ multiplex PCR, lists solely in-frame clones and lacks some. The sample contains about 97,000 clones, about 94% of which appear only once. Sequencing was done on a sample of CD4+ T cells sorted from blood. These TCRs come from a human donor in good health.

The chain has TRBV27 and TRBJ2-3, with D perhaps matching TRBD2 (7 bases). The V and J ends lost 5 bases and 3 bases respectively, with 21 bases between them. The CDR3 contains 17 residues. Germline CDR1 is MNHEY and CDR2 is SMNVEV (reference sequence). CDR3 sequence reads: CASSPSPRGAATDTQYF. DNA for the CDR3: TGTGCCAGCAGTCCCTCCCCACGGGGGGCTGCGACAGATACGCAGTATTTT.

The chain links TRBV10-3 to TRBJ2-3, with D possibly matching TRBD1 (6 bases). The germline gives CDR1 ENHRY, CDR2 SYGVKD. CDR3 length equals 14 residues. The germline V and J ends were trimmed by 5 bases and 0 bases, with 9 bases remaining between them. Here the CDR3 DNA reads TGTGCCATCAGTATTGGACAGAGCACAGATACGCAGTATTTT. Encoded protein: CAISIGQSTDTQYF.

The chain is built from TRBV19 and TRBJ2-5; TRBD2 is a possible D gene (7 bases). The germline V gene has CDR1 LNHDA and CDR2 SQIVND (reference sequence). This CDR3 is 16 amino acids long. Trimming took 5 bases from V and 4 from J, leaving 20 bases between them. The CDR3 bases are TGTGCCAGTAGTCATCAACAGGGAGGGCGGCGAGAGACCCAGTACTTC. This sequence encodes CASSHQQGGRRETQYF.

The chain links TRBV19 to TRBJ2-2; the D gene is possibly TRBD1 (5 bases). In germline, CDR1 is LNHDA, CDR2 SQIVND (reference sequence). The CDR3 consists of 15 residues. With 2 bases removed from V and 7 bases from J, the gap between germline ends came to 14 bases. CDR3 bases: TGTGCCAGTAGTATATCCCGGGCCCAGGGCGGGGAGCTGTTTTTT. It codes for CASSISRAQGGELFF. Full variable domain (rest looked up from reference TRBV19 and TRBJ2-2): DGGITQSPKYLFRKEGQNVTLSCEQNLNHDAMYWYRQDPGQGLRLIYYSQIVNDFQKGDIAEGYSVSREKKESFPLTVTSAQKNPTAFYLCASSISRAQGGELFFGEGSRLTVL.

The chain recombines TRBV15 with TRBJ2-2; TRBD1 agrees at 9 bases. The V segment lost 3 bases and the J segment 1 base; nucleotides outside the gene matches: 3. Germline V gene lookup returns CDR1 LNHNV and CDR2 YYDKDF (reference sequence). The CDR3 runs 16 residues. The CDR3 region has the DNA TGTGCCACCAGCAGCCCGGGACAGGGGAACACCGGGGAGCTGTTTTTT. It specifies CATSSPGQGNTGELFF.

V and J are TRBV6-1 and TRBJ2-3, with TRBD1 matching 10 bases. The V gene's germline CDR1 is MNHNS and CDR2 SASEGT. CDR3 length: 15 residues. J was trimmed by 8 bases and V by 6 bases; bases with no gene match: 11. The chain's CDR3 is CASSNGQGERATQYF. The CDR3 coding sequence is TGTGCCAGCAGCAACGGACAGGGGGAAAGGGCTACGCAGTATTTT.

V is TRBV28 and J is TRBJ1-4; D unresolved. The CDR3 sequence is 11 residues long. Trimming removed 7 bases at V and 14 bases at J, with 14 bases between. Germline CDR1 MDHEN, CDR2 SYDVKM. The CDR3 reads CASTPGLGLFF. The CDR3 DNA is TGTGCCAGCACCCCTGGTCTAGGTCTGTTTTTT.

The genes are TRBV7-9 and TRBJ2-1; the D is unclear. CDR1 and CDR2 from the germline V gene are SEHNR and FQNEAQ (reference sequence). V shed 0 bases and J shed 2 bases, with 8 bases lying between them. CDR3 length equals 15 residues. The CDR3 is CASSLAHTPYNEQFF. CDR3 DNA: TGTGCCAGCAGCTTAGCGCACACCCCCTACAATGAGCAGTTCTTC.

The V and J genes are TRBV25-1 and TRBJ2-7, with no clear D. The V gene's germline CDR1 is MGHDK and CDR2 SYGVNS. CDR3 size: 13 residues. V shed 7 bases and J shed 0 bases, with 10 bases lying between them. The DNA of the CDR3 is TGTGCCAGCAAGTCCCCCAGCTCCTACGAGCAGTACTTC. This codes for CASKSPSSYEQYF.

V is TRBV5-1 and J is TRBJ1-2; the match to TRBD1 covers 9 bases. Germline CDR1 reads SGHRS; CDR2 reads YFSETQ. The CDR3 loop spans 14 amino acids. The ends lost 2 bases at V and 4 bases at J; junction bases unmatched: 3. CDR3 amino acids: CASSFRQGVYGYTF. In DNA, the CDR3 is TGCGCCAGCAGCTTTAGACAGGGGGTCTATGGCTACACCTTC.

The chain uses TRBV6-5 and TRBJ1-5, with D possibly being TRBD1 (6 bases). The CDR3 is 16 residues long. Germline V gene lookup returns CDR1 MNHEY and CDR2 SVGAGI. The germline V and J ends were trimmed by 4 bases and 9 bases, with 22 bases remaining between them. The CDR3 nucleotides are TGTGCCAGCAGTTCCCGGCGCCGGGACACCGGAGGGCCCCAGCATTTT. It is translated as CASSSRRRDTGGPQHF.

The CDR3 sequence: CASSAKRVSGGYEQYF. The CDR3 DNA reads TGTGCCAGCTCAGCGAAACGGGTCTCGGGGGGCTACGAGCAGTACTTC. This chain joins TRBV18 and TRBJ2-7; 7 bases align to TRBD2. There are 16 residues in the CDR3. CDR1 is KGHSH and CDR2 is LQKENI in the germline V gene. Losses at the gene ends were 5 bases for V and 3 bases for J; bases not matched to a gene: 13.

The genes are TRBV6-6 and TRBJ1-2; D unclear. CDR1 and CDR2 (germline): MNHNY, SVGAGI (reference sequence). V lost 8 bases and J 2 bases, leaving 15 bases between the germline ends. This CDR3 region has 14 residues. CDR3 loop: CASQDRAGNYGYTF. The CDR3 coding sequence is TGTGCCAGCCAGGACCGAGCGGGGAACTATGGCTACACCTTC.

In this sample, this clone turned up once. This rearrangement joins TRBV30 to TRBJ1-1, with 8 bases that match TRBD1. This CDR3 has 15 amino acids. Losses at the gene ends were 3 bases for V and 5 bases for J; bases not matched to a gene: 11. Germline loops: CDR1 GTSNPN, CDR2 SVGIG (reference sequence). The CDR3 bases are TGTGCCTGGAGAAGGCCAGGGGGCTCAAGAACTGAAGCTTTCTTT. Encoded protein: CAWRRPGGSRTEAFF. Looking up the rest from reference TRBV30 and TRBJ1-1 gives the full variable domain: SQTIHQWPATLVQPVGSPLSLECTVEGTSNPNLYWYRQAAGRGLQLLFYSVGIGQISSEVPQNLSASRPQDRQFILSSKKLLLSDSGFYLCAWRRPGGSRTEAFFGQGTRLTVV.

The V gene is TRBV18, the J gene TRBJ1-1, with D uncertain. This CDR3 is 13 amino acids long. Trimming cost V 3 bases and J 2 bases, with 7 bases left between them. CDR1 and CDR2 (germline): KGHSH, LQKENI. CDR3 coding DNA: TGTGCCAGCTCACCGGGGAGTAACACTGAAGCTTTCTTT. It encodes CASSPGSNTEAFF.

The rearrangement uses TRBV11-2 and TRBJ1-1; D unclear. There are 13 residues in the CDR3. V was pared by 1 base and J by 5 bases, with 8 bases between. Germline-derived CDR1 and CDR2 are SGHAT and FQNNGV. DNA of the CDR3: TGTGCCAGCAGCTTAGGGTCGGGGACTGAAGCTTTCTTT. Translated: CASSLGSGTEAFF. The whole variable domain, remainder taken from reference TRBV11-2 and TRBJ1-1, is EAGVAQSPRYKIIEKRQSVAFWCNPISGHATLYWYQQILGQGPKLLIQFQNNGVVDDSQLPKDRFSAERLKGVDSTLKIQPAKLEDSAVYLCASSLGSGTEAFFGQGTRLTVV.

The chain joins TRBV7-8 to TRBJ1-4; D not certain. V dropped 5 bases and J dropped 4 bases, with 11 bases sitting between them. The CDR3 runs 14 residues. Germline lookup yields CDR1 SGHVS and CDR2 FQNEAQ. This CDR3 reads CASSPGRFNEKLFF. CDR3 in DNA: TGTGCCAGCAGCCCCGGACGGTTTAATGAAAAACTGTTTTTT.

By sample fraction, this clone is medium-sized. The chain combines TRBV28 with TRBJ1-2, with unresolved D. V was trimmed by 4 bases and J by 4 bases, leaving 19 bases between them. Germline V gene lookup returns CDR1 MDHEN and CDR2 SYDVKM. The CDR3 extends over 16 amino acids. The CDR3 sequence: CASSSPNSGRRYGYTF. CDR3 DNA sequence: TGTGCCAGCAGTTCCCCTAACTCGGGGAGACGCTATGGCTACACCTTC.

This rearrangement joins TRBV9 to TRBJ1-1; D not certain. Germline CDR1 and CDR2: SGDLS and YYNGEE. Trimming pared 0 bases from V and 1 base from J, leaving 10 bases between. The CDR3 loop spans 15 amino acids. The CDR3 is CASSVDPGRNTEAFF. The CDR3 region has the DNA TGTGCCAGCAGCGTAGACCCCGGGAGGAACACTGAAGCTTTCTTT.

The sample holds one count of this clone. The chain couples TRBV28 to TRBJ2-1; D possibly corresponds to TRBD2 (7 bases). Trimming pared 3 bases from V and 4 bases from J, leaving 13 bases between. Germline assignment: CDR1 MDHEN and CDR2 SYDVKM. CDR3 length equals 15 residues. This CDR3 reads CASSFGGAQYNEQFF. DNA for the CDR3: TGTGCCAGCAGTTTTGGGGGGGCCCAGTACAATGAGCAGTTCTTC.